The 17 T cell receptor beta chains presented below share a single source sample, sequenced in a study of radiotherapy plus CTLA-4 blockade in lung cancer. The method was immunoSEQ multiplex PCR; TCRdb's version includes in-frame clones alone and lacks a portion of them. This sample yields some 77,000 clones, of which approximately 84% are seen a single time; about 2% belongs to the top ten. Sequences were derived from peripheral blood, sampled from a patient treated with radiotherapy plus ipilimumab. The origin of the receptors is a human donor with non-small cell lung cancer who had a partial response to radiotherapy plus ipilimumab.

The chain recombines TRBV6-1 with TRBJ2-2, with 10 positions matching TRBD2. The CDR3 consists of 16 residues. CDR1 and CDR2 from the germline V gene are MNHNS and SASEGT. J was trimmed by 5 bases and V by 3 bases; bases with no gene match: 6. CDR3 coding DNA: TGTGCCAGCAGTGACTTAGCGGGAGGCTCTACCGGGGAGCTGTTTTTT. Translation: CASSDLAGGSTGELFF.

Turning to this clone: This specimen includes other DNA sequences encoding the same CDR3. The chain is built from TRBV18 and TRBJ2-2; 7 bases map to TRBD1. The CDR3 consists of 15 residues. The V gene end was trimmed by 3 bases and the J gene end by 2 bases; junction bases not matched to a gene: 3. Per germline, CDR1 KGHSH and CDR2 LQKENI. The CDR3 DNA follows: TGTGCCAGCTCACCGGGACAGAGTAACACCGGGGAGCTGTTTTTT. Translation: CASSPGQSNTGELFF.

The J gene is TRBJ2-5, the V gene TRBV18, with 10 positions matching TRBD2. The CDR3 is made up of 14 amino acids. Germline lookup yields CDR1 KGHSH and CDR2 LQKENI. With V trimmed by 1 base and J by 4 bases, 0 bases remained unmatched. The CDR3 is CASSPLAGGETQYF. The CDR3 nucleotides are TGTGCCAGCTCACCACTAGCGGGAGGAGAGACCCAGTACTTC.

The J gene is TRBJ2-5, the V gene TRBV5-1, with TRBD2 identical over 9 bases. Trimming at V came to 0 bases and at J to 1 base, leaving 4 bases not matched to a gene. The CDR3 extends over 16 amino acids. Per germline, CDR1 SGHRS and CDR2 YFSETQ. In nucleotides, the CDR3 is TGCGCCAGCAGCTTGGGTCTAGCGGGGACCCAAGAGACCCAGTACTTC. Residues: CASSLGLAGTQETQYF.

The J gene is TRBJ2-5, the V gene TRBV7-2; D possibly corresponds to TRBD2 (6 bases). Germline V CDR1 and CDR2: SGHTA, FQGNSA. The CDR3 runs 14 residues. Trimming took off 5 bases at V and 5 bases at J, with 15 bases between the two ends. The CDR3: CASSRGAGLETQYF. In DNA, the CDR3 is TGTGCCAGCAGCCGCGGGGCCGGCCTGGAGACCCAGTACTTC.

The chain joins TRBV7-9 to TRBJ1-1; weak D call: TRBD1 (5 bases). Germline CDR1 and CDR2: SEHNR and FQNEAQ (reference sequence). Trimming took 0 bases from V and 6 from J, leaving 11 bases between them. This CDR3 spans 14 amino acids. The CDR3 sequence is CASSLAQGRPEAFF. For the CDR3, the DNA is TGTGCCAGCAGCTTAGCGCAGGGTAGACCTGAAGCTTTCTTT.

The chain recombines TRBV7-6 with TRBJ1-6, with unresolved D. The CDR3 consists of 15 residues. Trimming took off 5 bases at V and 9 bases at J, with 17 bases between the two ends. Per germline, CDR1 SGHVS and CDR2 FNYEAQ. The chain's CDR3 is CASSQSIRTGSPLHF. The CDR3 DNA sequence: TGTGCCAGCAGCCAGTCCATCCGGACTGGTTCACCCCTCCACTTT.

This clone occurred once. This rearrangement joins TRBV2 to TRBJ2-2; perhaps TRBD2 as D (5 bases). Deletions cut 9 bases from V and 4 bases from J, with 18 bases between. The germline CDR1 and CDR2 sequences are SNHLY and FYNNEI. The CDR3 consists of 15 residues. The CDR3 spells CASTAARSPTGELFF. CDR3 in DNA: TGTGCCAGTACAGCGGCCCGAAGCCCCACCGGGGAGCTGTTTTTT.

The chain uses TRBV7-9 and TRBJ1-3; D not resolved. Per germline, CDR1 SEHNR and CDR2 FQNEAQ (reference sequence). V was clipped by 2 bases and J by 3 bases, with 8 bases between them. The CDR3 consists of 14 residues. The CDR3 region is CASSLSGIGNTIYF. Here the CDR3 DNA reads TGTGCCAGCAGCTTATCGGGAATTGGAAACACCATATATTTT.

The genes are TRBV5-6 and TRBJ1-6; D might be TRBD1 (6 bases). Per germline, CDR1 SGHDT and CDR2 YYEEEE. CDR3 length: 15 amino acids. Trimming shortened V by 5 bases and J by 7 bases, and 16 bases separated the two germline ends. The CDR3 sequence: CASSPGQSTNSPLHF. In nucleotides, the CDR3 is TGTGCCAGCAGTCCCGGACAGTCGACGAATTCACCCCTCCACTTT.

As DNA, the CDR3 is TGTGCCAGCAGTCGAAATCTAGCGATACGCCAAGAGACCCAGTACTTC. As protein: CASSRNLAIRQETQYF. The chain is built from TRBV2 and TRBJ2-5, with D possibly being TRBD2 (6 bases). CDR1 SNHLY and CDR2 FYNNEI come from the germline V gene. The CDR3 covers 16 residues. Deletions cut 5 bases from V and 1 base from J, with 17 bases between.

The V and J genes are TRBV30 and TRBJ2-7; TRBD1 matches 7 bases. After removal of 0 bases from V and 5 bases from J, the junction contained 4 bases not matched to a gene. This CDR3 has 13 amino acids. Germline V gives CDR1 GTSNPN, CDR2 SVGIG (reference sequence). The CDR3 sequence is CAWSVQGSHEQYF. As DNA, the CDR3 is TGTGCCTGGAGTGTACAGGGGAGCCACGAGCAGTACTTC.

The V and J genes are TRBV7-6 and TRBJ2-6; D possibly corresponds to TRBD2 (5 bases). The CDR3 loop spans 16 amino acids. In germline, CDR1 is SGHVS, CDR2 FNYEAQ. V lost 1 base, J lost 0 bases, and 7 bases lay in between. CDR3 bases: TGTGCCAGCAGCTTAGTTCGGGGCTCTGGGGCCAACGTCCTGACTTTC. Protein sequence: CASSLVRGSGANVLTF. Full variable domain (rest looked up from reference TRBV7-6 and TRBJ2-6): GAGVSQSPRYKVTKRGQDVALRCDPISGHVSLYWYRQALGQGPEFLTYFNYEAQQDKSGLPNDRFSAERPEGSISTLTIQRTEQRDSAMYRCASSLVRGSGANVLTFGAGSRLTVL.

The chain has TRBV19 and TRBJ1-5, with 8 bases matching TRBD1. CDR1 is LNHDA, CDR2 SQIVND, per germline (reference sequence). CDR3 length: 14 amino acids. Trimming at V came to 6 bases and at J to 3 bases, leaving 4 bases not matched to a gene. Written as DNA, the CDR3 is TGTGCCAGTAGGGACAGGGCGGTCAATCAGCCCCAGCATTTT. Translating gives CASRDRAVNQPQHF.

The J gene is TRBJ2-7, the V gene TRBV19; D gene unclear. Per the germline V gene, CDR1 is LNHDA and CDR2 is SQIVND (reference sequence). This CDR3 region has 16 residues. Between the trimmed V and J ends, which lost 4 bases and 2 bases, there was a span of 18 bases. DNA of the CDR3: TGTGCCAGTAGTACGAGTACTGGTCTGTCCACCTACGAGCAGTACTTC. Protein sequence: CASSTSTGLSTYEQYF.

The chain links TRBV28 to TRBJ1-2, with 7 bases aligning to TRBD1. Germline V CDR1 and CDR2: MDHEN, SYDVKM. CDR3 length: 15 residues. The J segment lost 4 bases and the V segment lost 1 base, leaving 6 bases of the junction unmatched. CDR3 amino acids: CASSLSKTGSYGYTF. CDR3 coding DNA: TGTGCCAGCAGTTTATCGAAGACAGGGTCCTATGGCTACACCTTC.

This sequence joins TRBV7-9 and TRBJ1-5, with a weak D call TRBD1 (5 bases). Germline V lookup: CDR1 SEHNR, CDR2 FQNEAQ (reference sequence). The CDR3 runs 15 residues. Trimming stripped 3 bases from V and 1 base from J, with 10 bases between. The CDR3 loop reads CASSFQGTSNQPQHF. CDR3 sequence (DNA): TGTGCCAGCAGCTTTCAGGGTACCAGCAATCAGCCCCAGCATTTT.